This TCR beta chain was observed in a study of control samples from healthy donors and cancer patients. The assay was immunoSEQ multiplex PCR, and TCRdb's table has in-frame clones only and misses some. This sample has about 84,000 clones, with 90% to 95% found just once. This clone was counted only a few times. The CDR3 length is 14 residues. The ends were cut back, 5 bases at V and 4 bases at J, with 14 bases in the middle. CDR1 is MNHEY and CDR2 is SVGAGI in the germline V gene. Specimen: blood. This chain uses TRBV6-5 with TRBJ1-1, with D possibly TRBD1 on 6 matching bases. The sequence derives from a man in his thirties or forties in good health. CDR3: CASSQQGGGTEAFF. Here the CDR3 DNA reads TGTGCCAGCAGTCAACAGGGCGGGGGCACTGAAGCTTTCTTT.